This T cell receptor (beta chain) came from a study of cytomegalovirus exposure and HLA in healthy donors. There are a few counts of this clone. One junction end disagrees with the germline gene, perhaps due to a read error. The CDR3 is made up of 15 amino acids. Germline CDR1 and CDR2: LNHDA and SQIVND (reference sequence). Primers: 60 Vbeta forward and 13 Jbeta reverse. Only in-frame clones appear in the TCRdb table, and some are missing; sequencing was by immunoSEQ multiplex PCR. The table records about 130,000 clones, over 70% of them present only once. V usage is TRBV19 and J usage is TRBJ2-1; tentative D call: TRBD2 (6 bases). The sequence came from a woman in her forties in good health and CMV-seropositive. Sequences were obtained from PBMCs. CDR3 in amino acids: CASSLGASGDDEQFF. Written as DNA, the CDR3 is TGTGCGAGTAGTCTCGGGGCTTCGGGGGACGATGAGCAGTTCTTC.